These 16 T cell receptor beta chains were sequenced from one sample in a study of OX40 agonist ivuxolimab in advanced cancers. Libraries were prepared by immunoSEQ multiplex PCR; TCRdb keeps only in-frame clonotypes and omits some of them. The table records tens of thousands of clones, 92% of them present only once. The source material was CD4+ or CD8+ T cells sorted from blood, sampled in a trial of the OX40 agonist ivuxolimab. These receptors were collected from an adult with an advanced solid tumor such as melanoma, head and neck, liver or kidney cancer.

The chain carries TRBV7-9 and TRBJ1-1; D remains ambiguous. Germline V gives CDR1 SEHNR, CDR2 FQNEAQ (reference sequence). The length of the CDR3 is 13 residues. Trimming shortened V by 4 bases and J by 2 bases, and 8 bases separated the two germline ends. The CDR3 DNA follows: TGTGCCAGCAGCTATACAGCTAACACTGAAGCTTTCTTT. This codes for CASSYTANTEAFF.

The chain carries TRBV25-1 and TRBJ2-7; D possibly corresponds to TRBD1 (5 bases). The length of the CDR3 is 12 residues. Deletions cut 6 bases from V and 4 bases from J, with 10 bases between. Germline values: CDR1 MGHDK, CDR2 SYGVNS. The CDR3 reads CASSSGRYEQYF. The CDR3 region has the DNA TGTGCCAGCAGCTCAGGGCGGTACGAGCAGTACTTC.

V and J are TRBV5-4 and TRBJ2-2, with TRBD1 as a possible D gene (5 bases). This CDR3 has 15 residues. Deletions cut 1 base from V and 0 bases from J, with 7 bases between. From germline, CDR1 is SGHNT and CDR2 YYREEE (reference sequence). CDR3 in DNA: TGTGCCAGCAGCTTGCGACAGTCGAACACCGGGGAGCTGTTTTTT. This gives the protein CASSLRQSNTGELFF.

The V and J genes are TRBV29-1 and TRBJ2-1, with TRBD2 identical over 9 bases. Looked up from germline, CDR1 is SQVTM and CDR2 is ANQGSEA. The CDR3 loop spans 16 amino acids. Trimming cost V 6 bases and J 3 bases; bases outside gene matches: 12. CDR3 DNA: TGCAGCGTCAAAGCGGCTAGCGGGATCCTCTACAATGAGCAGTTCTTC. Translation gives CSVKAASGILYNEQFF.

A single count supports this clone. The V and J genes are TRBV5-4 and TRBJ2-1, with D hard to call. The germline gives CDR1 SGHNT, CDR2 YYREEE (reference sequence). This CDR3 is built from 13 residues. V lost 4 bases to trimming and J lost 3 bases, with 8 bases between them. DNA of the CDR3: TGTGCCAGCAGCCCCGCCTTCTACAATGAGCAGTTCTTC. Translated, it gives CASSPAFYNEQFF.

This clone was recorded once. CDR3 bases: TGTGCCAGCAGCTTGGGACTAGCGGAGAACAATGAGCAGTTCTTC. This gives the protein CASSLGLAENNEQFF. The chain recombines TRBV7-8 with TRBJ2-1; TRBD2 aligns across 11 bases. After removal of 3 bases from V and 5 bases from J, the junction contained 3 bases not matched to a gene. Germline CDR1 SGHVS, CDR2 FQNEAQ. The CDR3 is 15 residues long.

The genes are TRBV5-1 and TRBJ2-7; possible D gene TRBD2, 6 bases. V lost 4 bases to trimming and J lost 0 bases, with 17 bases between them. CDR3 size: 16 residues. Germline V gene data show CDR1 as SGHRS and CDR2 as YFSETQ. CDR3 residues: CASSTGGTADSYEQYF. Here the CDR3 DNA reads TGCGCCAGCAGCACCGGCGGGACGGCAGACTCCTACGAGCAGTACTTC.

V and J are TRBV7-8 and TRBJ1-1; 10 bases map to TRBD1. This CDR3 is built from 16 residues. Trimming cost V 5 bases and J 3 bases; bases outside gene matches: 9. Germline V gives CDR1 SGHVS, CDR2 FQNEAQ. CDR3 coding DNA: TGTGCCAGCAGCCCGCTCACCGGGACAGGGGACACTGAAGCTTTCTTT. Encoded protein: CASSPLTGTGDTEAFF.

The J gene is TRBJ2-7, the V gene TRBV6-6, with D possibly matching TRBD2 (5 bases). Germline CDR1 and CDR2: MNHNY and SVGAGI (reference sequence). V lost 0 bases to trimming and J lost 0 bases, with 6 bases between them. The CDR3 loop spans 14 amino acids. The CDR3 region is CASSYSTTSYEQYF. CDR3 coding DNA: TGTGCCAGCAGTTACTCGACTACCTCCTACGAGCAGTACTTC.

This sequence joins TRBV7-6 and TRBJ1-1, with TRBD1 as a possible D gene (5 bases). V was pared by 5 bases and J by 5 bases, with 18 bases between. CDR1 and CDR2 (germline): SGHVS, FNYEAQ. The CDR3 runs to 15 residues. CDR3 nucleotides: TGTGCCAGCAGCCCCCTGGGGGGGGTCTGGACTGAAGCTTTCTTT. Its protein product is CASSPLGGVWTEAFF.

The rearrangement joins TRBV5-1 to TRBJ1-2; weak D call: TRBD1 (5 bases). This CDR3 is 14 amino acids long. The V gene's germline CDR1 is SGHRS and CDR2 YFSETQ. Deletions cut 0 bases from V and 6 bases from J, with 12 bases between. Here the CDR3 DNA reads TGCGCCAGCAGCTTGGGGACACCGGGTCATGGCTACACCTTC. Protein product: CASSLGTPGHGYTF.

This clone was seen just once. This chain connects TRBV18 to TRBJ2-7, with D unresolved. The CDR3 has 14 amino acids. With 3 bases removed from V and 6 bases from J, the gap between germline ends came to 15 bases. Germline V lookup: CDR1 KGHSH, CDR2 LQKENI. The CDR3 sequence is CASSPQRSPLEQYF. In DNA, the CDR3 is TGTGCCAGCTCACCCCAACGGTCACCCCTCGAGCAGTACTTC.

V usage is TRBV5-1 and J usage is TRBJ2-5; D uncertain. Trimming pared 0 bases from V and 3 bases from J, leaving 15 bases between. Germline V gene lookup returns CDR1 SGHRS and CDR2 YFSETQ. The CDR3 spans 16 residues. In DNA, the CDR3 is TGCGCCAGCAGCTTGGATCGCCGGTTGACGGAAGAGACCCAGTACTTC. Amino acids: CASSLDRRLTEETQYF.

The chain recombines TRBV7-9 with TRBJ1-1, with D hard to call. V shed 1 base and J shed 1 base, with 4 bases lying between them. Germline V gives CDR1 SEHNR, CDR2 FQNEAQ (reference sequence). This CDR3 region has 13 residues. The CDR3 DNA reads as TGTGCCAGCAGCTTAGTGGAGAACACTGAAGCTTTCTTT. Translated, it gives CASSLVENTEAFF.

The V and J genes are TRBV10-3 and TRBJ2-3; 10 nucleotides agree with TRBD1. The ends lost 5 bases at V and 1 base at J; junction bases unmatched: 15. The CDR3 consists of 19 residues. Germline V gives CDR1 ENHRY, CDR2 SYGVKD. The CDR3 region has the DNA TGTGCCATCAGTTCCACCTGGACAGGGGGACCGAACCGCACAGATACGCAGTATTTT. Amino acid sequence: CAISSTWTGGPNRTDTQYF.

The rearrangement joins TRBV5-1 to TRBJ2-2; D is undetermined. Trimming removed 2 bases at V and 4 bases at J, with 9 bases between. The CDR3 runs 14 residues. CDR1 is SGHRS, CDR2 YFSETQ, per germline. This CDR3 is CASSFSAATGELFF. The CDR3 DNA follows: TGCGCCAGCAGCTTCTCGGCTGCCACCGGGGAGCTGTTTTTT. Based on the CDR3 plus reference TRBV5-1 and TRBJ2-2, the full variable domain is KAGVTQTPRYLIKTRGQQVTLSCSPISGHRSVSWYQQTPGQGLQFLFEYFSETQRNKGNFPGRFSGRQFSNSRSEMNVSTLELGDSALYLCASSFSAATGELFFGEGSRLTVL.